This record concerns one T cell receptor beta chain sequence. This record belongs to a study of blood T cell repertoires in COVID-19. Study-wide background: Both acute and convalescent COVID-19 samples were obtained from the United States, Italy and Spain. T cells, B-cell-depleted T cells, or PBMCs provided the cDNA or gDNA that served as material.

J gave up 0 bases and V 2 bases, and 6 bases lay outside the gene matches. The CDR3 contains 18 residues. Germline V CDR1 and CDR2: SGHTA, FQGNSA. In the study's own analysis: Estimation of nucleated cell counts was performed using reference gene primer amplification. The assay was immunoSEQ multiplex PCR, and TCRdb's table has in-frame clones only and misses some. That table is the source of V, J and clone size, and D and trimming were worked out from the DNA. The sample consists of about 110,000 clones, almost 85% of them appearing once. The sample consisted of peripheral blood. The TCR originated in a human donor in a cohort sampled during active COVID-19. V and J are TRBV7-2 and TRBJ2-3; the match to TRBD2 covers 12 bases. The DNA of the CDR3 is TGTGCCAGCAGCTTAATGAGGCTAGCGGGAGGGAGCACAGATACGCAGTATTTT. Translating it yields CASSLMRLAGGSTDTQYF.